The 8 T cell receptor beta chains presented below share a single source sample, sequenced in a study of cytomegalovirus exposure and HLA in healthy donors. A multiplex PCR was run with 60 Vbeta primers and 13 Jbeta primers. Generated by immunoSEQ multiplex PCR, the TCRdb table keeps only in-frame clones and is missing some. The sample records approximately 170,000 clones, 70% to 90% being singletons. Sequences were obtained from PBMCs. The receptors here all came from a man aged 30 to 45 in good health and CMV-seropositive.

About this clone: An end of the junction does not agree with germline; a read error may underlie this. DNA for the CDR3: TGTTCCAGCAGCTTAGTTGCGGGAGGGCCAACAGATACGCAGTATTTT. Residues: CSSSLVAGGPTDTQYF. The chain has TRBV7-9 and TRBJ2-3; 9 bases match TRBD2. The CDR3 has 16 residues. Germline CDR1 SEHNR, CDR2 FQNEAQ (reference sequence).

The chain joins TRBV18 to TRBJ2-1; 12 bases are shared with TRBD2. This CDR3 is built from 14 residues. Per germline, CDR1 KGHSH and CDR2 LQKENI. Trimming removed 6 bases from V and 8 bases from J; junction bases left unmatched: 5. The chain's CDR3 is CASSLAGGEDEQFF. Written as DNA, the CDR3 is TGTGCCAGCTCGCTAGCGGGAGGGGAGGATGAGCAGTTCTTC.

This clone was counted once. This chain links TRBV27 with TRBJ2-3; 9 bases line up with TRBD2. The CDR3 runs 16 residues. CDR1 is MNHEY and CDR2 is SMNVEV in the germline V gene (reference sequence). V lost 3 bases, J lost 2 bases, and 6 bases stayed unmatched. CDR3 residues: CASSFVRGRDTDTQYF. As DNA, the CDR3 is TGTGCCAGCAGTTTTGTACGCGGGAGGGACACAGATACGCAGTATTTT.

The chain joins TRBV7-2 to TRBJ2-2; TRBD2 might be the D (5 bases). Per germline, CDR1 SGHTA and CDR2 FQGNSA. The V gene lost 5 bases and the J gene lost 0 bases, with 13 bases spanning the gap. The CDR3 runs to 16 residues. CDR3 coding DNA: TGTGCCAGCAGCCGTCTCCAGCGGTCGAACACCGGGGAGCTGTTTTTT. It specifies CASSRLQRSNTGELFF.

V is TRBV2 and J is TRBJ2-2, with D possibly matching TRBD2 (6 bases). This CDR3 spans 15 amino acids. Germline CDR1 reads SNHLY; CDR2 reads FYNNEI. The ends were cut back, 4 bases at V and 0 bases at J, with 9 bases in the middle. For the CDR3, the DNA is TGTGCCAGCAGTGGCCGGAGGGCGAACACCGGGGAGCTGTTTTTT. This sequence encodes CASSGRRANTGELFF.

V gene TRBV19 combines with J gene TRBJ2-5; TRBD1 matches 7 bases. Per the germline V gene, CDR1 is LNHDA and CDR2 is SQIVND (reference sequence). CDR3 length equals 15 residues. V lost 6 bases to trimming and J lost 2 bases; unmatched junction nucleotides: 9. The CDR3 DNA is TGTGCCAGTAGCCCCGGACAGGCGCCGCAAGAGACCCAGTACTTC. This gives the protein CASSPGQAPQETQYF.

The chain couples TRBV11-3 to TRBJ2-2, with a tentative D call TRBD2 (6 bases). The V end was cut by 2 bases, the J end by 1 base, with 14 bases between. CDR3 length equals 17 residues. CDR1 is SGHNT, CDR2 YENEEA, per germline. CDR3 residues: CASSLPPWGENTGELFF. CDR3 nucleotide sequence: TGTGCCAGCAGCTTACCGCCCTGGGGGGAGAACACCGGGGAGCTGTTTTTT. The variable domain in full, with the rest retrieved from reference TRBV11-3 and TRBJ2-2, is EAGVVQSPRYKIIEKKQPVAFWCNPISGHNTLYWYLQNLGQGPELLIRYENEEAVDDSQLPKDRFSAERLKGVDSTLKIQPAELGDSAVYLCASSLPPWGENTGELFFGEGSRLTVL.

This chain joins TRBV11-2 and TRBJ2-7, with D perhaps matching TRBD1 (5 bases). With 1 base removed from V and 2 bases from J, the gap between germline ends came to 9 bases. CDR1 and CDR2 from the germline V gene are SGHAT and FQNNGV. This CDR3 is built from 14 residues. CDR3 bases: TGTGCCAGCAGCTTAGGAACAGGCACCTACGAGCAGTACTTC. As protein: CASSLGTGTYEQYF.